Listed here are 14 T cell receptor beta chains from one sample, sequenced in a study of cytomegalovirus exposure and HLA in healthy donors. The PCR was carried out with 60 Vbeta primers and 13 Jbeta primers. Measured with immunoSEQ multiplex PCR; TCRdb has only the in-frame clones, and not every one. The table lists approximately 72,000 clones, 78% of them singletons. Sequenced input: PBMCs. The receptor source for this set is a male donor in good health and CMV-seropositive.

This clone appeared a few times. The J gene is TRBJ1-5, the V gene TRBV7-2, with TRBD1 matching over 7 bases. The germline CDR1 and CDR2 sequences are SGHTA and FQGNSA. The CDR3 spans 15 residues. With 4 bases clipped from V and 6 bases from J, the junction kept 9 bases outside the gene matches. The CDR3 reads CASSWSLQGTQPQHF. The CDR3 bases are TGTGCCAGCAGCTGGTCGCTACAGGGGACTCAGCCCCAGCATTTT. The complete variable domain, with remaining parts taken from reference TRBV7-2 and TRBJ1-5, reads GAGVSQSPSNKVTEKGKDVELRCDPISGHTALYWYRQSLGQGLEFLIYFQGNSAPDKSGLPSDRFSAERTGGSVSTLTIQRTQQEDSAVYLCASSWSLQGTQPQHFGDGTRLSIL.

The chain recombines TRBV6-4 with TRBJ2-3; D may be TRBD2 (6 bases). CDR1 MRHNA and CDR2 SNTAGT come from the germline V gene. CDR3 length: 16 residues. V was cut by 0 bases and J by 0 bases, with 10 bases left in between. The CDR3 region is CASSDSGGASTDTQYF. The CDR3, as DNA: TGTGCCAGCAGTGACTCGGGCGGGGCGAGCACAGATACGCAGTATTTT.

This chain links TRBV11-2 with TRBJ2-2; D is perhaps TRBD1 (6 bases). The CDR3 is 14 amino acids. Germline assignment: CDR1 SGHAT and CDR2 FQNNGV. V shed 1 base and J shed 6 bases, with 9 bases lying between them. CDR3: CASSLVSGAGELFF. For the CDR3, the DNA is TGTGCCAGCAGCTTAGTTTCAGGGGCCGGGGAGCTGTTTTTT.

The CDR3 nucleotides are TGCGCCAGCAGCCAAGTACCAGGAGGTGGAAACACCATATATTTT. It translates to CASSQVPGGGNTIYF. The chain is built from TRBV4-3 and TRBJ1-3; D unresolved. This CDR3 contains 15 residues. Trimming stripped 1 base from V and 3 bases from J, with 10 bases between. Germline loops: CDR1 LGHNA, CDR2 YSLEER.

To note about this clone: At one boundary the junction diverges from the germline segment, which might be a read error. The chain employs TRBV6-6 and TRBJ2-1, with 13 bases matching TRBD2. The germline V gene encodes CDR1 MNHNY and CDR2 SVGAGI (reference sequence). This CDR3 is 16 amino acids long. CDR3 protein: CASSYSGTSGTYEQFF. DNA for the CDR3: TGTGCCAGCAGCTACTCTGGGACTAGCGGGACTTATGAGCAGTTCTTC.

The chain links TRBV11-2 to TRBJ2-1; 8 bases agree with TRBD1. Germline loops: CDR1 SGHAT, CDR2 FQNNGV. This CDR3 has 15 residues. V dropped 4 bases and J dropped 10; count of bases not matched to a gene: 12. Written as DNA, the CDR3 is TGTGCCAGCAGCTCAGACGACTCAGGGGGCCGCGAGCAGTTCTTC. It yields the protein CASSSDDSGGREQFF.

This clone was observed a single time. V and J are TRBV7-9 and TRBJ2-1, with TRBD2 identical over 7 bases. Unmatched junction bases numbered 7, after V lost 2 bases and J lost 15 bases. The CDR3 has 12 amino acids. Germline V gene data show CDR1 as SEHNR and CDR2 as FQNEAQ (reference sequence). CDR3 bases: TGTGCCAGCAGCTTACCTGGGACGGGAGGGTTCTTC. Its translation is CASSLPGTGGFF.

This clone is a singleton in its sample. For the CDR3, the DNA is TGTGCCAGCTCACCACCAGCCGGGTTCTATGGCTACACCTTC. It is translated as CASSPPAGFYGYTF. The V gene is TRBV18, the J gene TRBJ1-2; D gene unclear. V was shortened by 0 bases and J by 4 bases, with 9 bases between the two germline ends. CDR3 length: 14 residues. Germline V gene sequence: CDR1 KGHSH, CDR2 LQKENI.

J is TRBJ2-5 and V is TRBV6-1; 9 bases agree with TRBD1. The J call is doubtful: the DNA matches TRBJ2-7 better. The germline V gene encodes CDR1 MNHNS and CDR2 SASEGT. The CDR3 sequence is 15 residues long. CDR3 nucleotides: TGTGCCAGCAGCAAATCCGGGACAGGGACCTACGAGCAGTACTTC. Protein: CASSKSGTGTYEQYF.

This clone occurred once. This rearrangement joins TRBV6-5 to TRBJ2-7; 11 nucleotides agree with TRBD2. V shed 0 bases and J 3 bases; nucleotides not matched to a gene: 4. From germline, CDR1 is MNHEY and CDR2 SVGAGI. This CDR3 region has 16 residues. CDR3 sequence: CASSYSSGGAVYEQYF. The CDR3 nucleotides are TGTGCCAGCAGTTACTCTAGCGGGGGGGCCGTCTACGAGCAGTACTTC.

The rearrangement joins TRBV11-2 to TRBJ2-1; tentatively, D is TRBD2 (5 bases). Per the germline V gene, CDR1 is SGHAT and CDR2 is FQNNGV. The CDR3 runs to 15 residues. V lost 7 bases, J lost 2 bases, and 15 bases lay in between. The CDR3 nucleotides read TGTGCCAGCACCCGGAGCGGAACAACCTACAATGAGCAGTTCTTC. Protein product: CASTRSGTTYNEQFF.

The J gene is TRBJ1-2, the V gene TRBV14; D call uncertain. This CDR3 is built from 15 residues. Germline loops: CDR1 SGHDN, CDR2 FVKESK. Trimming shortened V by 4 bases and J by 8 bases, and 20 bases separated the two germline ends. The CDR3 is CASSPPGSVGYGYTF. In nucleotides, the CDR3 is TGTGCCAGCAGCCCCCCGGGGTCTGTCGGGTACGGCTACACCTTC.

The CDR3 sequence: CASARDIGNTIYF. As DNA, the CDR3 is TGTGCCAGCGCCCGGGACATAGGAAACACCATATATTTT. This chain joins TRBV2 and TRBJ1-3, with D perhaps matching TRBD1 (6 bases). Germline lookup yields CDR1 SNHLY and CDR2 FYNNEI. CDR3 length: 13 residues. Trimming shortened V by 8 bases and J by 4 bases, and 12 bases separated the two germline ends.

The V and J genes are TRBV4-2 and TRBJ2-3; 7 positions match TRBD2. The V gene's germline CDR1 is LGHNA and CDR2 YNFKEQ. V dropped 5 bases and J dropped 4; count of bases not matched to a gene: 9. The CDR3 length is 15 residues. This chain's CDR3 is CASSRAGAGPDTQYF. In DNA form, the CDR3 reads TGTGCCAGCAGCAGGGCGGGAGCGGGACCAGATACGCAGTATTTT.